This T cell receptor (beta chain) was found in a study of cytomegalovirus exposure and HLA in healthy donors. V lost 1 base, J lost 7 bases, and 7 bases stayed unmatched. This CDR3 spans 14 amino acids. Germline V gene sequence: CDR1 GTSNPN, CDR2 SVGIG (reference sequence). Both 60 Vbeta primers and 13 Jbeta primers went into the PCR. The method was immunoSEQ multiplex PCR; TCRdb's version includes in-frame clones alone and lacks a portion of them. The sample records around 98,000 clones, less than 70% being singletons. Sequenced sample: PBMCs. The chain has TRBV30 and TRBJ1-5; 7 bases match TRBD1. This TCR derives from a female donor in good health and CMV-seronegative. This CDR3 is CAWSGGTERQPQHF. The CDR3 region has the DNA TGTGCCTGGAGTGGCGGGACAGAAAGACAGCCCCAGCATTTT.